The rows below give T cell receptor beta chains drawn from one sample of a study of blood T cell repertoires in COVID-19. TCRdb's table, derived via immunoSEQ multiplex PCR, lists solely in-frame clones and lacks some. The sample shows more than 200,000 clones, approximately 90% of them seen only once. Sequenced sample: peripheral blood. Source of these receptors: a man younger than 35 with active or convalescent COVID-19. Both conserved end residues are part of each CDR3. Each record gives: D gene, J gene, clone size, V gene, CDR3 DNA, CDR3 protein. D genes are given only for firm matches. Not every row has a clone size; where given, it reads once, few, many or a size class.

- TRBJ1-5 - TRBV10-3 TGTGCCATCAGTGAGTCGGGGGGAGGCAATCAGCCCCAGCATTTT CAISESGGGNQPQHF
TRBD1 TRBJ1-1 - TRBV4-3 TGCGCCAGCAGCCGGGCGGACAGGGAAGTCACTGAAGCTTTCTTT CASSRADREVTEAFF
TRBD1 TRBJ1-3 - TRBV18 TGTGCCAGCTCACCCGCAGGGGGCTCTGGAAACACCATATATTTT CASSPAGGSGNTIYF
TRBD1 TRBJ2-1 - TRBV6-5 TGTGCCAGCAGTTACAGACAGGGGCGCGGCAATGAGCAGTTCTTC CASSYRQGRGNEQFF
TRBD2 TRBJ2-2 - TRBV18 TGTGCCAGCTCACAGACTAGCGGGAGACGTGATTTGACCGGGGAGCTGTTTTTT CASSQTSGRRDLTGELFF
- TRBJ1-4 - TRBV12-3/TRBV12-4 TGTGCCAGCAGGTACGGAGCTAATGAAAAACTGTTTTTT CASRYGANEKLFF
- TRBJ1-5 once TRBV19 TGTGCCAGTAGACAGCTCTGGGGGGAAGGTAATCAGCCCCAGCATTTT CASRQLWGEGNQPQHF
- TRBJ2-1 - TRBV6-5 TGTGCCAGCAGTTACGGAGGCCCCTCCTACAATGAGCAGTTCTTC CASSYGGPSYNEQFF
TRBD1 TRBJ1-5 - TRBV19 TGTGCCAGTAGTATATGGACAGGGGACCAGCCCCAGCATTTT CASSIWTGDQPQHF
- TRBJ2-6 - TRBV10-3 TGTGCCATCAGCACCCCCACGGGGTCTGGGGCCAACGTCCTGACTTTC CAISTPTGSGANVLTF
- TRBJ1-1 - TRBV21-1 TGTGCCAGCAGCAAAGATCACAGGGGGTTGGAAGCTTTCTTT CASSKDHRGLEAFF